Given below is one T cell receptor beta chain in context. The method was immunoSEQ multiplex PCR; TCRdb's version includes in-frame clones alone and lacks a portion of them. The table has about 13,000 clones, approximately 79% seen once; the top ten hold approximately 12%. This sample was taken from a study of tumor-infiltrating lymphocytes in localized non-small cell lung cancer. Germline V gene lookup returns CDR1 MNHEY and CDR2 SMNVEV (reference sequence). Trimming took off 5 bases at V and 2 bases at J, with 16 bases between the two ends. This CDR3 contains 15 residues. This rearrangement joins TRBV27 to TRBJ2-7; no clear D gene. Source material: lung tumor tissue. The sequence came from a human donor with non-small cell lung cancer. CDR3 coding DNA: TGTGCCAGCAGTCCCTTGACGTACCGGGCCTACGAGCAGTACTTC. Its translation is CASSPLTYRAYEQYF.